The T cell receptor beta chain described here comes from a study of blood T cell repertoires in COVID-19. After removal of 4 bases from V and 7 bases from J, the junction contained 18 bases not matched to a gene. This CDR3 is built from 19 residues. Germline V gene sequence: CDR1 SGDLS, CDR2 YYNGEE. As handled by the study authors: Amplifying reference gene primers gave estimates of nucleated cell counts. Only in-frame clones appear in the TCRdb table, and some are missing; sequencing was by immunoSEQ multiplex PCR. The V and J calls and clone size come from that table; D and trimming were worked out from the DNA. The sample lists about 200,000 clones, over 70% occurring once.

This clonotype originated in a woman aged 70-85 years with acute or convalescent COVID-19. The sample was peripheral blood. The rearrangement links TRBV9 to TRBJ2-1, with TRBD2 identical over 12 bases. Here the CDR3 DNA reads TGTGCCAGCAGCCCGCGTCTAGCGGGGGGGCCCTTTCCCATGAATGAGCAGTTCTTC. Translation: CASSPRLAGGPFPMNEQFF.